This record looks at one TCR beta chain sequence and its context. Its antigen remains unidentified. TCRdb analysed the PCR reads with MiXCR anew, one entry per CDR3 protein. The sample holds approximately 100,000 distinct CDR3 sequences, 35% to 40% seen once. The data originate from a study of molecular identifiers for immune sequencing clone quantification. The CDR3 spans 19 residues. Germline V gives CDR1 LGHDT, CDR2 YNNKEL (reference sequence). Trimming cost V 0 bases and J 5 bases; bases outside gene matches: 17. Study-wide points: In naive cells, clones above 20 RNA copies held under 1% of molecules, whereas in effector cells they held over 98%.

Sequenced input: naive CD8+ T cells from blood, with Jurkat cell RNA spiked in. Sample subset: FACS-sorted CD8+CD4-CCR7+CD45RA+ naive T cells. The gene calls are TRBV3-1 and TRBJ2-7; 9 bases are a match to TRBD2. The receptor comes from a human donor in good health. Some libraries in this study had Jurkat cell RNA spiked in. CDR3 amino acids: CASSQERPVGLAGRHEQYF. Here the CDR3 DNA reads TGTGCCAGCAGCCAAGAAAGGCCCGTCGGTCTAGCGGGACGACACGAGCAGTACTTC.